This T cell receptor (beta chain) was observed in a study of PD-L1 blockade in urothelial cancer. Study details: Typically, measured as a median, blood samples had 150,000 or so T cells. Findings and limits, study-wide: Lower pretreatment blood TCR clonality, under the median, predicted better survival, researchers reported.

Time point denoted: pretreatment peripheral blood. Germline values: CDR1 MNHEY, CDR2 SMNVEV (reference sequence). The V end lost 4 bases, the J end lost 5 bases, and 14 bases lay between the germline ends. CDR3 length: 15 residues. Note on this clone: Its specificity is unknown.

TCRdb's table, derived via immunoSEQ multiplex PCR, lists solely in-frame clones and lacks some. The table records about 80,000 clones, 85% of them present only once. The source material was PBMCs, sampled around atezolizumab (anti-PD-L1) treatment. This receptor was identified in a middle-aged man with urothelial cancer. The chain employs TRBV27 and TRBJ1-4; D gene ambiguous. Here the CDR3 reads CASSSRERPNEKLFF. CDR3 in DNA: TGTGCCAGCAGTTCGAGGGAACGACCGAATGAAAAACTGTTTTTT.